This TCR beta chain emerged from a study of Ad26.COV2.S vaccination and SARS-CoV-2 variants. Study observations and caveats: Substantial breadth was reported for post-vaccination spike-specific CD8+ and CD4+ T cells.

Stated treatment: around 19 received Ad26.COV2.S at low or high dose, single or two shots; about 5 received placebo; per-sample allocation not given. Day 63 after the first vaccine or placebo injection was the time point for sampling. The table came from immunoSEQ multiplex PCR; TCRdb's copy has only in-frame clones and leaves some out. The table lists around 450,000 clones, over 75% of them singletons. With regard to this clone: Its antigen is currently unknown.

This specimen was peripheral blood, taken in a trial of Ad26.COV2.S vaccine versus placebo. This receptor was taken from a person between 18 and 65 years old who received the Ad26.COV2.S COVID-19 vaccine or a placebo.

DNA of the CDR3: TGCGCCAGCAGCTTGAGGTACAGGGGGAAGACCTACGAGCAGTACTTC. Encoded protein: CASSLRYRGKTYEQYF. The genes are TRBV5-1 and TRBJ2-7; 8 nucleotides line up with TRBD1. With 1 base clipped from V and 2 bases from J, the junction kept 8 bases outside the gene matches. The CDR3 is 16 amino acids. Germline V gene lookup returns CDR1 SGHRS and CDR2 YFSETQ. Complete variable domain (other parts from reference TRBV5-1 and TRBJ2-7): KAGVTQTPRYLIKTRGQQVTLSCSPISGHRSVSWYQQTPGQGLQFLFEYFSETQRNKGNFPGRFSGRQFSNSRSEMNVSTLELGDSALYLCASSLRYRGKTYEQYFGPGTRLTVT.